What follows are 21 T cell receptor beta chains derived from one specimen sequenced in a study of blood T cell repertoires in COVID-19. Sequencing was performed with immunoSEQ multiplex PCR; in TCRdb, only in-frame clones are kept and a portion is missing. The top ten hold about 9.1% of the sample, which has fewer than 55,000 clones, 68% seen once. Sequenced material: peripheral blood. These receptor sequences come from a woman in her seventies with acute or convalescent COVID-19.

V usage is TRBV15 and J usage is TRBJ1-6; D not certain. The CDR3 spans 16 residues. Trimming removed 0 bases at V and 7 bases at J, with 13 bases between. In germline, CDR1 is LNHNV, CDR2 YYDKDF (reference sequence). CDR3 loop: CATSRDRPGHNSPLHF. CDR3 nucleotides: TGTGCCACCAGCAGAGATAGGCCAGGTCACAATTCACCCCTCCACTTT.

The CDR3 DNA sequence: TGCAGCGTTCAAGCGAGCACAGATACGCAGTATTTT. This translates into CSVQASTDTQYF. The rearrangement links TRBV29-1 to TRBJ2-3; D gene uncertain. The V and J ends lost 5 bases and 0 bases respectively, with 6 bases between them. The CDR3 contains 12 residues. The germline gives CDR1 SQVTM, CDR2 ANQGSEA.

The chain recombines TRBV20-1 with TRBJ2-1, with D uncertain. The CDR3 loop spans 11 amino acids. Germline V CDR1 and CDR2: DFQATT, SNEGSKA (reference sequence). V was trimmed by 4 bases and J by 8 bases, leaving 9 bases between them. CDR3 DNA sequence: TGCAGTGCTATGAGCATGGATGAGCAGTTCTTC. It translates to CSAMSMDEQFF.

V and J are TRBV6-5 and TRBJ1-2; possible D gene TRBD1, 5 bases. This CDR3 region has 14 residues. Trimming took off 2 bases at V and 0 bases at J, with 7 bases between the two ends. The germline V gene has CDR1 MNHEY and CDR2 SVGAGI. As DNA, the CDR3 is TGTGCCAGCAGTTACGACAGCTCTAACTATGGCTACACCTTC. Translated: CASSYDSSNYGYTF.

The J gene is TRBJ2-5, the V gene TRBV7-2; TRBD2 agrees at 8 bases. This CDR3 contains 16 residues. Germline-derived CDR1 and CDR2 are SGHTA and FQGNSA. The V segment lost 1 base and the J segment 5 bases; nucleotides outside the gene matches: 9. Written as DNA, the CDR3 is TGTGCCAGCAGCTTAGTAGGGACTAGTGGGTCGGAGACCCAGTACTTC. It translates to CASSLVGTSGSETQYF.

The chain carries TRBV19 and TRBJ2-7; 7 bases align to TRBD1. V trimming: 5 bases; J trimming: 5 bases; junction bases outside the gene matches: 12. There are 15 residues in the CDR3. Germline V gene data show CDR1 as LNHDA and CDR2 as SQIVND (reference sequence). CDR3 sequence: CASSPETGKRNEQYF. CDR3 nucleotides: TGTGCCAGTAGTCCAGAGACAGGGAAAAGAAACGAGCAGTACTTC.

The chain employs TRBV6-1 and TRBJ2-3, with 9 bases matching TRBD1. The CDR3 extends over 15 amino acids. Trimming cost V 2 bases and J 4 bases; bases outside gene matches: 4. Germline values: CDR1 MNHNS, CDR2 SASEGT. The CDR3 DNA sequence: TGTGCCAGCAGTGAAATGGGGACAGGGCCAGATACGCAGTATTTT. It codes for CASSEMGTGPDTQYF.

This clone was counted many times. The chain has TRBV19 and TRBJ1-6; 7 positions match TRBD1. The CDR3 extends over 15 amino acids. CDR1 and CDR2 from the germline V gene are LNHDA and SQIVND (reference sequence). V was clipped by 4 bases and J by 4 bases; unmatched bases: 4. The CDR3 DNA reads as TGTGCCAGTAGTAAACCGGGACAGTATAATTCACCCCTCCACTTT. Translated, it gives CASSKPGQYNSPLHF. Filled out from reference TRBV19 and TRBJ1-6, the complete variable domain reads DGGITQSPKYLFRKEGQNVTLSCEQNLNHDAMYWYRQDPGQGLRLIYYSQIVNDFQKGDIAEGYSVSREKKESFPLTVTSAQKNPTAFYLCASSKPGQYNSPLHFGNGTRLTVT.

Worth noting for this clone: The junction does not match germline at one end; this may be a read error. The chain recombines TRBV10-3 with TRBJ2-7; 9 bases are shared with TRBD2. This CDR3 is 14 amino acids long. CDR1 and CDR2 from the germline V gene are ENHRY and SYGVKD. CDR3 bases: TGTGCCATCAGTGCCGGGACTAGCTCCTTCGAGCAGTACTTC. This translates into CAISAGTSSFEQYF.

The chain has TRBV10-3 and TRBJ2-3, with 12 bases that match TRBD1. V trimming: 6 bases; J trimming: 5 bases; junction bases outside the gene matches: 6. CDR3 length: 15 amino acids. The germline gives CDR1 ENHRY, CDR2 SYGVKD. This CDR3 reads CAISSGTGGVDTQYF. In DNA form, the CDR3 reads TGTGCCATCAGCTCCGGGACAGGGGGCGTAGATACGCAGTATTTT.

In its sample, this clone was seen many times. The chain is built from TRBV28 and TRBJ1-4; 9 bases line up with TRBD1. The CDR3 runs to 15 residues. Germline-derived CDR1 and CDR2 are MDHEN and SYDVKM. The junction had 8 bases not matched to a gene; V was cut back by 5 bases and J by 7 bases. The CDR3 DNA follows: TGTGCCAGCAGTGCTCCCGGGACAGGGATTGAAAAACTGTTTTTT. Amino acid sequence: CASSAPGTGIEKLFF.

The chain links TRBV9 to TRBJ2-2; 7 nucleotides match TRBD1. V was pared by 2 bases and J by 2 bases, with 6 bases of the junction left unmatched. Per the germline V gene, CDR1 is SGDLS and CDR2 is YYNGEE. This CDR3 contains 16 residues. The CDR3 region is CASSVGQAINTGELFF. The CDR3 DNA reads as TGTGCCAGCAGCGTCGGACAGGCAATAAACACCGGGGAGCTGTTTTTT.

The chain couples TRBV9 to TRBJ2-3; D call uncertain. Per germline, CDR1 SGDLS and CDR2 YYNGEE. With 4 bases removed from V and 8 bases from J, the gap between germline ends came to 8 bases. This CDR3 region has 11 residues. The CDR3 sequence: CASSKESTQYF. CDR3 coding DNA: TGTGCCAGCAGCAAGGAGAGTACGCAGTATTTT.

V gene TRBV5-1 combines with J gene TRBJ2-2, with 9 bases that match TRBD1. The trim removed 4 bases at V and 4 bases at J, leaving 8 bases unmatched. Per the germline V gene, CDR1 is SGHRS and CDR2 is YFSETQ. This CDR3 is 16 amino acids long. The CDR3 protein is CASSPGQGGGTGELFF. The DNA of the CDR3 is TGCGCCAGCAGCCCGGGACAGGGCGGGGGCACCGGGGAGCTGTTTTTT.

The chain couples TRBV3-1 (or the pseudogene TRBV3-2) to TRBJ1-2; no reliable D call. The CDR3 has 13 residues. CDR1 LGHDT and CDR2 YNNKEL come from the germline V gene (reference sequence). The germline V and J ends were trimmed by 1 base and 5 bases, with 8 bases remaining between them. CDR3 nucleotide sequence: TGTGCCAGCAGCCAAGTAAACAGATATGGCTACACCTTC. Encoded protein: CASSQVNRYGYTF.

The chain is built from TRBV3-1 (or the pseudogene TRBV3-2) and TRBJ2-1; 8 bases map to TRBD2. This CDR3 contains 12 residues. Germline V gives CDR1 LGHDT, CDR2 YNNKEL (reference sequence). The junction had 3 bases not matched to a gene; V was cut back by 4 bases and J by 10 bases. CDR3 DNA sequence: TGTGCCAGCAGCCGAGAGCGGGGGGAGCAGTTCTTC. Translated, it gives CASSRERGEQFF.

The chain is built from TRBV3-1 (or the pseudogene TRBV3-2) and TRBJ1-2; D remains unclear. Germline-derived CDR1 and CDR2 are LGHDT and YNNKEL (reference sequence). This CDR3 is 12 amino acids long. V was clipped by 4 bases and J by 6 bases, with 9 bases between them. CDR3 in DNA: TGTGCCAGCAGCCGAGGGTCCGATGGCTACACCTTC. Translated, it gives CASSRGSDGYTF.

CDR3 bases: TGTGCCAGCAGTCGGGACATTAATGAGCAGTTCTTC. Translated: CASSRDINEQFF. The rearrangement uses TRBV28 and TRBJ2-1; D perhaps matches TRBD1 (6 bases). Trimming cost V 5 bases and J 7 bases, with 9 bases left between them. CDR3 length equals 12 residues. Looked up from germline, CDR1 is MDHEN and CDR2 is SYDVKM.

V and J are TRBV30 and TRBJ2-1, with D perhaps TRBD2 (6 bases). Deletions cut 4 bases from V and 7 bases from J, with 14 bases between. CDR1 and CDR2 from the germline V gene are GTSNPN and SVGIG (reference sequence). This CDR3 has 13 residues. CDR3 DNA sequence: TGTGCCTGGACTCAAGGAGGGTGGAATGAGCAGTTCTTC. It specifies CAWTQGGWNEQFF.

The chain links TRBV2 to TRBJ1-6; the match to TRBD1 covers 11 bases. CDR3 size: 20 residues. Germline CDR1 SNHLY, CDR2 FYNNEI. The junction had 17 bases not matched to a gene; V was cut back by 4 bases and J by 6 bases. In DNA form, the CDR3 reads TGTGCCAGCAGTGGGGACGGGACAGGGGGTCCTATTCCGTCTAATTCACCCCTCCACTTT. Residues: CASSGDGTGGPIPSNSPLHF.

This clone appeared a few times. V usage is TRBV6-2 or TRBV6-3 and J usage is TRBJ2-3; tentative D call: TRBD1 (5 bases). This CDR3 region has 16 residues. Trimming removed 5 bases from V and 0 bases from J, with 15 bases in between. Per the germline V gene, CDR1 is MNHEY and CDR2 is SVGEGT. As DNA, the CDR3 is TGTGCCAGCAGTCTCATCGGCAGGACAAGCACAGATACGCAGTATTTT. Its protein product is CASSLIGRTSTDTQYF.